The rows below give T cell receptor beta chains drawn from one sample of a study of T cells in Graves' hyperthyroidism and ophthalmopathy. TCRdb redid the calling of the multiplex PCR reads with MiXCR, one entry per CDR3 protein. The profile shows roughly 500,000 distinct CDR3 sequences, just over 45% of them singletons. The sample was peripheral blood or thyroid tissue (not recorded which). The receptors here all came from an adult woman with Graves' disease, either hyperthyroidism or ophthalmopathy (not recorded which). Both conserved end residues are part of each CDR3. D genes are given only for firm matches. A row's size may be missing; if present it is once, few, many or a size class.

V gene	D gene	clone size	J gene	CDR3 protein	CDR3 DNA
TRBV7-2	TRBD1	many	TRBJ2-5	CASSHRTGRTETQYF	TGTGCCAGCAGCCACCGGACAGGGCGCACGGAGACCCAGTACTTC
TRBV29-1	TRBD2	few	TRBJ2-5	CSVDPNGGGETQYF	TGCAGCGTTGATCCAAATGGGGGGGGAGAGACCCAGTACTTC
TRBV5-6	.	.	TRBJ1-5	CASSLRGVGNQPQHF	TGTGCCAGCAGCCTCAGGGGTGTGGGCAATCAGCCCCAGCATTTT
TRBV5-1	TRBD1	many	TRBJ1-2	CASSSIAGTGTYGYTF	TGCGCCAGCAGCTCGATCGCCGGGACAGGGACCTATGGCTACACCTTC
TRBV20-1	TRBD2	.	TRBJ2-7	CSARLNQRGDYEQYF	TGCAGTGCTAGGCTGAATCAGCGGGGGGACTACGAGCAGTACTTC
TRBV10-3	TRBD1	.	TRBJ1-1	CAIKDREGTEAFF	TGTGCCATCAAAGACAGGGAGGGAACTGAAGCTTTCTTT
TRBV10-2	TRBD1	.	TRBJ1-1	CASSGQGVGAFF	TGCGCCAGCAGTGGACAGGGTGTTGGAGCTTTCTTT
TRBV20-1	TRBD1	many	TRBJ2-2	CSARDRQGPGELFF	TGCAGTGCTAGAGATCGACAGGGACCCGGGGAGCTGTTTTTT
TRBV24-1	.	.	TRBJ1-1	CATSPTGTDKAFF	TGTGCCACCAGCCCTACCGGGACTGACAAAGCTTTCTTT
TRBV29-1	.	few	TRBJ1-1	CSVEGPEEEAFF	TGCAGCGTTGAGGGGCCTGAGGAAGAAGCTTTCTTT
TRBV7-2	.	few	TRBJ2-3	CASTAHRGTDTQYF	TGTGCCAGCACCGCCCACCGGGGCACAGATACGCAGTATTTT
TRBV12-3/TRBV12-4	TRBD1	many	TRBJ2-2	CASSSTDRHTGELFF	TGTGCCAGCAGCTCCACGGACAGGCACACCGGGGAGCTGTTTTTT
TRBV7-2	.	.	TRBJ2-5	CARATTQYF	TGTGCTAGAGCGACGACCCAGTACTTC
TRBV6-1	.	many	TRBJ1-1	CASTEPMRVYFEAFF	TGTGCCAGCACTGAGCCTATGAGGGTTTATTTCGAAGCTTTCTTT
TRBV15	TRBD1	many	TRBJ1-2	CATSRAGQGAYGYTF	TGTGCCACCAGCAGAGCAGGACAGGGGGCATATGGCTACACCTTC
TRBV10-3	TRBD1	.	TRBJ1-6	CAISFSGQGDSPLHF	TGTGCCATCAGCTTCTCGGGACAGGGGGATTCACCCCTCCACTTT
TRBV12-3/TRBV12-4	.	many	TRBJ1-1	CASSDRTQNTEAFF	TGTGCCAGCAGTGACCGGACACAGAACACTGAAGCTTTCTTT
TRBV2	.	.	TRBJ1-4	CASRQGTNEKLFF	TGTGCCAGCAGACAGGGAACTAATGAAAAACTGTTTTTT
TRBV2	TRBD1	.	TRBJ1-2	CASSTSGTALSGYTF	TGTGCCAGCAGCACCTCCGGGACAGCCTTGAGTGGCTACACCTTC
TRBV20-1	.	many	TRBJ2-7	CSARIIRAYPHEQYF	TGCAGTGCTAGAATTATCAGGGCCTACCCCCACGAGCAGTACTTC
TRBV6-5	.	.	TRBJ1-4	CASSYDSTNEKLFF	TGTGCCAGCAGTTACGACTCAACTAATGAAAAACTGTTTTTT
TRBV11-2	.	.	TRBJ1-4	CASSSVQGDEKLFF	TGTGCCAGCAGCTCCGTACAGGGCGATGAAAAACTGTTTTTT
TRBV5-1	.	many	TRBJ1-2	CASSYYPTDATYGYTF	TGCGCCAGCAGCTATTACCCGACAGACGCTACGTATGGCTACACCTTC
TRBV29-1	.	.	TRBJ2-7	CSVRTPYEQYF	TGCAGCGTTCGTACCCCCTACGAGCAGTACTTC
TRBV15	.	few	TRBJ1-5	CATSRDPMGQGHQPQHF	TGTGCCACCAGCAGAGATCCAATGGGGCAGGGCCACCAGCCCCAGCATTTT
TRBV16	TRBD2	many	TRBJ2-6	CASKLSGSSGANVLTF	TGTGCCAGCAAACTCAGCGGGAGTTCTGGGGCCAACGTCCTGACTTTC
TRBV4-1	.	many	TRBJ1-5	CASSQERPAQPQHF	TGCGCCAGCAGCCAAGAGCGCCCGGCGCAGCCCCAGCATTTT
TRBV12-3/TRBV12-4	.	few	TRBJ2-3	CASSTHTDTQYF	TGTGCCAGCAGTACACACACAGATACGCAGTATTTT
TRBV2	.	.	TRBJ1-5	CATWEENQPQHF	TGTGCCACCTGGGAGGAGAATCAGCCCCAGCATTTT
TRBV7-9	TRBD1	.	TRBJ2-7	CASSHRPGQGLYEQYF	TGTGCCAGCAGCCACAGACCGGGACAGGGTCTCTACGAGCAGTACTTC
TRBV29-1	.	.	TRBJ2-1	CSVEPRFDEQFF	TGCAGCGTTGAACCTAGGTTCGATGAGCAGTTCTTC
TRBV2	TRBD1	many	TRBJ1-2	CATRTGDLYGYTF	TGTGCCACCAGGACAGGGGACCTCTATGGCTACACCTTC
TRBV19	TRBD1	many	TRBJ1-1	CASSPLDRTNTEAFF	TGTGCCAGTAGCCCCCTGGACAGGACGAACACTGAAGCTTTCTTT
TRBV7-2	TRBD2	.	TRBJ2-5	CASSSPLAGLKETQYF	TGTGCCAGCAGCTCCCCTCTAGCGGGACTTAAAGAGACCCAGTACTTC
TRBV5-5	.	.	TRBJ1-2	CASSRDAGDYGYTF	TGCGCCAGCAGTCGGGACGCCGGAGACTATGGCTACACCTTC
TRBV9	.	many	TRBJ1-1	CASSRGGLNTEAFF	TGTGCCAGCAGTCGGGGAGGCTTGAACACTGAAGCTTTCTTT
TRBV7-9	.	.	TRBJ2-7	CASSTRTSGYEQYF	TGTGCCAGCAGCACCCGGACCAGCGGTTACGAGCAGTACTTC
TRBV5-8	.	.	TRBJ2-7	CASSPDRGVDYEQYF	TGTGCCAGCAGTCCTGACAGAGGTGTCGACTACGAGCAGTACTTC
TRBV20-1	TRBD2	.	TRBJ2-7	CSARDSSGRAFSSYEQYF	TGCAGTGCTAGAGATTCTAGCGGGAGGGCCTTCAGCTCCTACGAGCAGTACTTC
TRBV6-5	.	once	TRBJ2-7	CASGVGRNYEQYF	TGTGCCAGCGGCGTAGGACGGAACTACGAGCAGTACTTC
TRBV4-1	.	.	TRBJ1-3	CASSQADTVVPGNTIYF	TGCGCCAGCAGCCAAGCGGACACGGTTGTTCCTGGAAACACCATATATTTT
TRBV28	.	few	TRBJ2-7	CASSLAVASYEQYF	TGTGCCAGCAGTTTGGCGGTCGCCTCCTACGAGCAGTACTTC
TRBV30	.	.	TRBJ1-1	CAWARGVPGGSTFF	TGTGCCTGGGCTAGAGGGGTCCCGGGGGGTTCGACTTTCTTT
TRBV6-5	.	many	TRBJ2-7	CASSPGLPSDYEQYF	TGTGCCAGCAGTCCCGGTTTGCCGTCCGACTACGAGCAGTACTTC
TRBV4-1	.	many	TRBJ2-5	CASSLVGQYQETQYF	TGCGCCAGCAGCCTCGTCGGACAGTACCAAGAGACCCAGTACTTC
TRBV29-1	TRBD1	.	TRBJ2-7	CSVARDRNHEQYF	TGCAGCGTTGCCCGGGACAGGAACCACGAGCAGTACTTC
TRBV7-2	.	once	TRBJ2-7	CASSLDWGDEQYF	TGTGCCAGCAGCTTAGATTGGGGGGACGAGCAGTACTTC
TRBV4-1	TRBD1	.	TRBJ1-2	CATALSGTGVYGYTF	TGCGCCACCGCCTTAAGCGGGACAGGGGTCTATGGCTACACCTTC
TRBV7-8	.	many	TRBJ1-5	CASSSRALYQPQHF	TGTGCCAGCAGCTCCCGGGCGCTATATCAGCCCCAGCATTTT
TRBV3-1	.	few	TRBJ1-1	CASSQGRGRGVDTEAFF	TGTGCCAGCAGCCAAGGACGAGGGCGGGGTGTGGACACTGAAGCTTTCTTT
TRBV7-2	.	.	TRBJ1-6	CASSLGGQGGSSPLHF	TGTGCCAGCAGCTTGGGAGGTCAGGGAGGGAGTTCACCCCTCCACTTT
TRBV25-1	TRBD1	.	TRBJ2-5	CASSSLGSRGRETQYF	TGTGCCAGCAGTTCGTTAGGAAGTAGGGGGCGTGAGACCCAGTACTTC
TRBV18	TRBD1	.	TRBJ1-6	CASSKSTGDNSPLHF	TGTGCCAGCTCCAAATCGACAGGGGATAATTCACCCCTCCACTTT
TRBV20-1	.	.	TRBJ1-1	CSAREGGRTEAFF	TGCAGTGCTAGAGAAGGAGGGAGGACTGAAGCTTTCTTT